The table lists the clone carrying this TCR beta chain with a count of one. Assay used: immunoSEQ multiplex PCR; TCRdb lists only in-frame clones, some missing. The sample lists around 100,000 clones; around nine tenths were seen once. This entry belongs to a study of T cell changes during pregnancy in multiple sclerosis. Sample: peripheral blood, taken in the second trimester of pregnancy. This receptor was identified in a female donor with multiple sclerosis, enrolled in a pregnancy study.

In DNA form, the CDR3 reads TGTGCCATCCTGGGGGAGGGGGACTTC. This translates into CAILGEGDF. This rearrangement joins TRBV21-1 to TRBJ2-7; TRBD2, as called in the table, went unchecked against the DNA. TRBV21-1 is a recognized pseudogene. This CDR3 has 9 residues.